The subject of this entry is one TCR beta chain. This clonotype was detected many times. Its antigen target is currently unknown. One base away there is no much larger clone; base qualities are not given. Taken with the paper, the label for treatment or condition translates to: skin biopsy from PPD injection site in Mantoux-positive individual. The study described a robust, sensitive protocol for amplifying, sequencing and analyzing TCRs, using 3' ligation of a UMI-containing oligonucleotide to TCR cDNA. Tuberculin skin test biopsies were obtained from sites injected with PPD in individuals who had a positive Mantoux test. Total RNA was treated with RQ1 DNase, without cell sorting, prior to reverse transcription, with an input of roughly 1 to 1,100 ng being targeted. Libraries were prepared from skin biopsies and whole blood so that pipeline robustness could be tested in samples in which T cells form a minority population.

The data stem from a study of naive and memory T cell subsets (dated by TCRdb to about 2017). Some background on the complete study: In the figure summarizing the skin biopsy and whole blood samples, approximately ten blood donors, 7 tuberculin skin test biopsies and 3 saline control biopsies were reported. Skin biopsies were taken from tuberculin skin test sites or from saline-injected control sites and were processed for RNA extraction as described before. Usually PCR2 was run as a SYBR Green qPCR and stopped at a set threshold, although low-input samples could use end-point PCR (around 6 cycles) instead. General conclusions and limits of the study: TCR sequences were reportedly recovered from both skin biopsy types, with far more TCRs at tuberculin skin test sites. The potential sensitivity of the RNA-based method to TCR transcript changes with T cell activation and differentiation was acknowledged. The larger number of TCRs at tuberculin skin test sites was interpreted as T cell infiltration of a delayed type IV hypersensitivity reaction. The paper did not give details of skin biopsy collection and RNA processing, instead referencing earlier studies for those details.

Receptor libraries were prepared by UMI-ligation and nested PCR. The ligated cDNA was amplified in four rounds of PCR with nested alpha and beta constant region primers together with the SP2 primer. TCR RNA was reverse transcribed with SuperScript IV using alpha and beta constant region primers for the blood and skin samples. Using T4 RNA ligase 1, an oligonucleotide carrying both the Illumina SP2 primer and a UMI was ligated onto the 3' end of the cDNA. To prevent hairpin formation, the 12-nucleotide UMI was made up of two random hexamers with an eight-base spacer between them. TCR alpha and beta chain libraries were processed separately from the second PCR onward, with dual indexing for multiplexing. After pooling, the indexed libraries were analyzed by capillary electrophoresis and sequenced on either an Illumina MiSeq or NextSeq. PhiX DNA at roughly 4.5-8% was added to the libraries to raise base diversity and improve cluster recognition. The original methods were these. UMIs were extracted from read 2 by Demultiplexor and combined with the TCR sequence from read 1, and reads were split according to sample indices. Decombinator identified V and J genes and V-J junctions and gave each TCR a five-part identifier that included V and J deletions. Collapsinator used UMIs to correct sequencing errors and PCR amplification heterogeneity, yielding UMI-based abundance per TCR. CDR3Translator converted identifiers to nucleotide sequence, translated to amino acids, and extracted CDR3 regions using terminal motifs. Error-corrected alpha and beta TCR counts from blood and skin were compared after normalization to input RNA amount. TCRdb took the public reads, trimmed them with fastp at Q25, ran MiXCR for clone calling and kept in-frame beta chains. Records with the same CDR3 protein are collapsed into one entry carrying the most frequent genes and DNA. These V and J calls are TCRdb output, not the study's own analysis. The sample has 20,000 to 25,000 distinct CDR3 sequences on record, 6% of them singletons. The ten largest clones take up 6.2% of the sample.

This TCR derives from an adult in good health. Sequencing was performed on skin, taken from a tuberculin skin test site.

The DNA sequence is TGTGCCAGCAGCTTACCGGGACTAGCGGGGGATAGCACAGATACGCAGTATTTT. Translation gives CASSLPGLAGDSTDTQYF. The chain is made from TRBV5-6 and TRBJ2-3; 14 junctional bases match TRBD2. The CDR3 covers 18 residues, taking in both the cysteine and the phenylalanine. Only CDR3 DNA remains: 54 bases, in frame from the first base. The germline V and J ends show losses of 2 bases and 0 bases respectively, and no gene match explains 5 bases of the junction. CDR1 and CDR2, per the germline V gene, are SGHDT and YYEEEE.